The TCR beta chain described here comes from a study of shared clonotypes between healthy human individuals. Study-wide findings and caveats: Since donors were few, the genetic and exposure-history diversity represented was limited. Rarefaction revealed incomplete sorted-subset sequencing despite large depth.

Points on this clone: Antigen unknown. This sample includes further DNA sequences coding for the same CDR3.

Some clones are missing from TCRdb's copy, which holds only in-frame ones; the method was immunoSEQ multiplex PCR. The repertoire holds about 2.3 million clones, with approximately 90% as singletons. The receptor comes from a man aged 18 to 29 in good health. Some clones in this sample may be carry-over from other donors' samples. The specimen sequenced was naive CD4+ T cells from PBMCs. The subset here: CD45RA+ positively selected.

The CDR3 nucleotides are TGTGCCAGCTCACCGGACAGGACCTACAATGAGCAGTTCTTC. Translating it yields CASSPDRTYNEQFF. The chain combines TRBV18 with TRBJ2-1; 7 positions match TRBD1. From germline, CDR1 is KGHSH and CDR2 LQKENI. The CDR3 is made up of 14 amino acids. V was pared by 3 bases and J by 2 bases, with 1 base of the junction left unmatched.